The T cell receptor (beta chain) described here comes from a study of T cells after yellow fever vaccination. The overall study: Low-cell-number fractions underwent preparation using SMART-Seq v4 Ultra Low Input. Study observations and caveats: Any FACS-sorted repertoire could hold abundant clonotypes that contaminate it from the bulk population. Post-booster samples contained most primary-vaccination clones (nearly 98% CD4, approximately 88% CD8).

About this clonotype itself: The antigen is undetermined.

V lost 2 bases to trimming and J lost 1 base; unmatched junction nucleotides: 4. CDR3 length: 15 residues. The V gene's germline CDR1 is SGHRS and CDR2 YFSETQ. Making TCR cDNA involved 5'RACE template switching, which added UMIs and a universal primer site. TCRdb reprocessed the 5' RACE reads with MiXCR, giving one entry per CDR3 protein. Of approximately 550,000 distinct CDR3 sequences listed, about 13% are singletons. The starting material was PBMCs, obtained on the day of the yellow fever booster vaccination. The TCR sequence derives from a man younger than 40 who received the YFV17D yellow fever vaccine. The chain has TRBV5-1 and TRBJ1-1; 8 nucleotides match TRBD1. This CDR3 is CASSFSGTGNTEAFF. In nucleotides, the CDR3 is TGCGCCAGCAGCTTTAGCGGGACAGGGAACACTGAAGCTTTCTTT.